The 8 T cell receptor beta chains in this list originate from one sample, sequenced in a study of T cells after yellow fever vaccination. TCRdb redid the calling of the 5' RACE reads with MiXCR, one entry per CDR3 protein. The sample holds around 310,000 distinct CDR3 sequences, over 3.5% seen once. Sequencing used PBMCs, obtained 15 days after the yellow fever booster vaccination. These receptors came from a man between 18 and 35 years old who received the YFV17D yellow fever vaccine.

The rearrangement joins TRBV5-6 to TRBJ1-2; perhaps TRBD1 as D (6 bases). Trimming removed 2 bases at V and 4 bases at J, with 18 bases between. Germline CDR1 reads SGHDT; CDR2 reads YYEEEE. The CDR3 covers 16 residues. CDR3 DNA: TGTGCCAGCAGCTTCACGGACAGTCGGGATATCTATGGCTACACCTTC. This gives the protein CASSFTDSRDIYGYTF.

This clonotype was found many times. The chain uses TRBV29-1 and TRBJ1-2; 8 bases are shared with TRBD1. Trimming at V came to 3 bases and at J to 6 bases, leaving 15 bases not matched to a gene. The CDR3 consists of 16 residues. Germline V CDR1 and CDR2: SQVTM, ANQGSEA. CDR3 sequence reads: CSVEARLLTGDHGYTF. The DNA of the CDR3 is TGCAGCGTTGAGGCCCGACTCCTGACAGGGGATCATGGCTACACCTTC.

This clonotype showed up many times. The chain carries TRBV6-1 and TRBJ2-1; tentatively, D is TRBD1 or TRBD2 (6 bases each). The CDR3 length is 15 residues. Deletions cut 7 bases from V and 0 bases from J, with 13 bases between. CDR1 and CDR2 (germline): MNHNS, SASEGT. CDR3 loop: CASKGGPSSYNEQFF. The CDR3 DNA reads as TGTGCCAGCAAGGGGGGCCCCAGCTCCTACAATGAGCAGTTCTTC.

The chain joins TRBV10-3 to TRBJ1-2; possibly TRBD1 for D (5 bases). Germline-derived CDR1 and CDR2 are ENHRY and SYGVKD. The CDR3 is 17 amino acids. Trimming took off 6 bases at V and 6 bases at J, with 26 bases between the two ends. The CDR3 nucleotides read TGTGCCATCAGAAACGGCCCGGAGGTTATCGGGGACCATGGCTACACCTTC. Its protein is CAIRNGPEVIGDHGYTF.

At least ten counts were recorded for this clonotype. This chain joins TRBV27 and TRBJ2-7, with a possible D match to TRBD1 (6 bases). This CDR3 is 14 amino acids long. V lost 6 bases and J 0 bases, leaving 12 bases between the germline ends. Germline V gives CDR1 MNHEY, CDR2 SMNVEV (reference sequence). CDR3 sequence (DNA): TGTGCCAGCAGCGAAACGACAGGCTCCTACGAGCAGTACGTC. Protein: CASSETTGSYEQYV.

This clonotype has just a few counts. The chain joins TRBV20-1 to TRBJ2-3; 10 nucleotides match TRBD1. The CDR3 contains 16 residues. Germline loops: CDR1 DFQATT, CDR2 SNEGSKA (reference sequence). With 0 bases clipped from V and 6 bases from J, the junction kept 9 bases outside the gene matches. The CDR3 DNA reads as TGCAGTGCTAGAGATCGGGACAGGGGTAATGTCGATACGCAGTATTTT. Translating gives CSARDRDRGNVDTQYF.

This clonotype has just a few counts. This chain links TRBV25-1 with TRBJ2-3; no definite D call. The CDR3 has 14 amino acids. Germline V gives CDR1 MGHDK, CDR2 SYGVNS. V lost 3 bases and J lost 0, with 7 bases in between. CDR3 amino acids: CASSETSSTDTQYF. CDR3 DNA sequence: TGTGCCAGCAGTGAGACTTCTAGCACAGATACGCAGTATTTT. Filled out from reference TRBV25-1 and TRBJ2-3, the complete variable domain reads EADIYQTPRYLVIGTGKKITLECSQTMGHDKMYWYQQDPGMELHLIHYSYGVNSTEKGDLSSESTVSRIRTEHFPLTLESARPSHTSQYLCASSETSSTDTQYFGPGTRLTVL.

This clonotype was observed many times. V usage is TRBV10-2 and J usage is TRBJ2-3; D may match TRBD1 or TRBD2 (7 bases each). Germline assignment: CDR1 WSHSY and CDR2 SAAADI. The CDR3 has 14 residues. Deletions cut 6 bases from V and 1 base from J, with 11 bases between. Written as DNA, the CDR3 is TGCGCCAGCAGAGCAGGGGGGGGCACAGATACGCAGTATTTT. It translates to CASRAGGGTDTQYF.